The entry that follows covers one TCR beta chain sequence. The antigen is not known. The sample belongs to a study of cytomegalovirus exposure and HLA in healthy donors. Study-wide results and limits: TCR beta sequences reportedly predicted most subjects' HLA-A and HLA-B alleles accurately. A reported reduction in N-insertions relative to the roughly 670-donor mean was seen in an Asian-associated ancestry cluster in a later analysis.

The PCR made use of 60 Vbeta and 13 Jbeta primers. TCRdb's copy holds only in-frame clones and misses some; the assay was immunoSEQ multiplex PCR. This table has 150,000 or so clones, approximately 71% appearing once. The J segment lost 8 bases and the V segment lost 8 bases, leaving 8 bases of the junction unmatched. Germline V CDR1 and CDR2: MDHEN, SYDVKM. There are 12 residues in the CDR3. Material: PBMCs. The TCR comes from a young man in good health and CMV-seropositive. The gene calls are TRBV28 and TRBJ1-2; 7 bases agree with TRBD1. The CDR3 DNA follows: TGTGCCAGCCGAGGGACAGTCCAAGGCTACACCTTC. This gives the protein CASRGTVQGYTF.